This T cell receptor beta chain is drawn from a study of control samples from healthy donors and cancer patients. Germline V lookup: CDR1 SGHDT, CDR2 YYEEEE. The CDR3 contains 15 residues. Germline trimming cut 2 bases from V and 9 bases from J; bases unmatched to any gene: 3. Only in-frame clones appear in the TCRdb table, and some are missing; sequencing was by immunoSEQ multiplex PCR. The sample includes some 74,000 clones, approximately 94% of them seen just once. This clone was recorded only once. The source material was blood. The gene calls are TRBV5-6 and TRBJ1-6; TRBD1 matches at 12 bases. The TCR originated in a woman aged 30 to 39 in good health. This CDR3 reads CASSFWDRGLSPLHF. CDR3 sequence (DNA): TGTGCCAGCAGCTTCTGGGACAGGGGGCTTTCACCCCTCCACTTT.